Following are 28 T cell receptor beta chains from one sample sequenced in a study of OX40 agonist ivuxolimab in advanced cancers. Data came from immunoSEQ multiplex PCR; TCRdb stores just in-frame clones and leaves some out. Counted here are about 99,000 clones, roughly 95% occurring once; the ten biggest clones make up around 2%. The source material was CD4+ or CD8+ T cells sorted from blood, sampled in a trial of the OX40 agonist ivuxolimab. These receptors were obtained from an adult with an advanced solid tumor such as melanoma, head and neck, liver or kidney cancer.

The chain couples TRBV7-9 to TRBJ2-7; D is possibly TRBD2 (6 bases). V was trimmed by 1 base and J by 6 bases, leaving 13 bases between them. The CDR3 is 14 amino acids. CDR1 is SEHNR, CDR2 FQNEAQ, per germline (reference sequence). This chain's CDR3 is CASSLGAGRTEQYF. In nucleotides, the CDR3 is TGTGCCAGCAGCTTAGGAGCGGGCCGAACCGAGCAGTACTTC.

The rearrangement links TRBV9 to TRBJ1-6; D is undetermined. CDR1 is SGDLS and CDR2 is YYNGEE in the germline V gene. The V end was cut by 3 bases, the J end by 9 bases, with 16 bases between. CDR3 length equals 15 residues. The CDR3 loop reads CASSASTTASSPLHF. CDR3 nucleotide sequence: TGTGCCAGCAGCGCCTCCACTACCGCTAGTTCACCCCTCCACTTT.

The chain has TRBV4-2 and TRBJ2-7, with D perhaps matching TRBD2 (5 bases). The germline V gene encodes CDR1 LGHNA and CDR2 YNFKEQ. This CDR3 has 17 residues. Deletions cut 4 bases from V and 5 bases from J, with 24 bases between. This chain's CDR3 is CASSPSPVGLARDEQYF. The CDR3 coding sequence is TGTGCCAGCAGCCCCTCCCCCGTAGGGCTAGCTCGAGACGAGCAGTACTTC.

The chain combines TRBV27 with TRBJ2-7; D might be TRBD2 (6 bases). This CDR3 has 14 residues. Germline CDR1 MNHEY, CDR2 SMNVEV (reference sequence). Trimming took off 2 bases at V and 3 bases at J, with 11 bases between the two ends. The CDR3 protein is CASSLAGSDYEQYF. DNA for the CDR3: TGTGCCAGCAGTTTAGCGGGGAGTGACTACGAGCAGTACTTC.

V is TRBV11-2 and J is TRBJ2-7; D may be TRBD2 (6 bases). Germline V gene lookup returns CDR1 SGHAT and CDR2 FQNNGV. Deletions cut 3 bases from V and 3 bases from J, with 12 bases between. The CDR3 totals 14 residues. The CDR3 region has the DNA TGTGCCAGCAGCTTCGGGGGACCCTTCTACGAGCAGTACTTC. It specifies CASSFGGPFYEQYF. Full variable domain (missing parts from reference TRBV11-2 and TRBJ2-7): EAGVAQSPRYKIIEKRQSVAFWCNPISGHATLYWYQQILGQGPKLLIQFQNNGVVDDSQLPKDRFSAERLKGVDSTLKIQPAKLEDSAVYLCASSFGGPFYEQYFGPGTRLTVT.

This chain joins TRBV7-6 and TRBJ1-3; D gene ambiguous. CDR3 length: 12 amino acids. CDR1 SGHVS and CDR2 FNYEAQ come from the germline V gene. V lost 2 bases and J 2 bases, leaving 1 base between the germline ends. The CDR3: CASSLTGNTIYF. CDR3 nucleotides: TGTGCCAGCAGCTTAACTGGAAACACCATATATTTT. Based on the CDR3 plus reference TRBV7-6 and TRBJ1-3, the full variable domain is GAGVSQSPRYKVTKRGQDVALRCDPISGHVSLYWYRQALGQGPEFLTYFNYEAQQDKSGLPNDRFSAERPEGSISTLTIQRTEQRDSAMYRCASSLTGNTIYFGEGSWLTVV.

The V gene is TRBV5-6, the J gene TRBJ2-1; no clear D. Deletions cut 0 bases from V and 0 bases from J, with 19 bases between. This CDR3 region has 19 residues. CDR1 is SGHDT and CDR2 is YYEEEE in the germline V gene. CDR3 sequence (DNA): TGTGCCAGCAGCTTGGATGAGGACCGTTGGTCGTCCTCCTACAATGAGCAGTTCTTC. Protein sequence: CASSLDEDRWSSSYNEQFF.

The chain uses TRBV5-4 and TRBJ1-5; D gene uncertain. Trimming removed 2 bases from V and 4 bases from J, with 7 bases in between. The CDR3 is made up of 13 amino acids. Germline loops: CDR1 SGHNT, CDR2 YYREEE (reference sequence). CDR3 sequence: CASSFGLNQPQHF. CDR3 DNA: TGTGCCAGCAGCTTTGGGTTGAATCAGCCCCAGCATTTT.

The chain uses TRBV19 and TRBJ2-7, with TRBD1 matching 10 bases. Germline V gene lookup returns CDR1 LNHDA and CDR2 SQIVND (reference sequence). Unmatched junction bases numbered 5, after V lost 9 bases and J lost 3 bases. The CDR3 has 13 amino acids. The CDR3 loop is CASTGTGVYEQYF. The CDR3 DNA is TGTGCCAGCACCGGGACAGGGGTCTACGAGCAGTACTTC.

The chain carries TRBV2 and TRBJ1-2; 8 bases line up with TRBD1. Germline CDR1 SNHLY, CDR2 FYNNEI. CDR3 size: 16 residues. Unmatched junction bases numbered 8, after V lost 2 bases and J lost 3 bases. Here the CDR3 reads CASSEYRQGADYGYTF. CDR3 DNA sequence: TGTGCCAGCAGTGAATATAGGCAGGGGGCTGACTATGGCTACACCTTC.

The chain carries TRBV5-4 and TRBJ2-2; TRBD1 or TRBD2 may be the D gene (6 bases each). The V gene's germline CDR1 is SGHNT and CDR2 YYREEE (reference sequence). The V end lost 6 bases, the J end lost 5 bases, and 14 bases lay between the germline ends. CDR3 size: 14 residues. The CDR3 loop is CASKRRGRTGELFF. The CDR3 coding sequence is TGTGCCAGCAAGCGGAGGGGGAGGACCGGGGAGCTGTTTTTT.

V usage is TRBV5-6 and J usage is TRBJ2-7; a weak D match, TRBD2 (6 bases). The V gene's germline CDR1 is SGHDT and CDR2 YYEEEE. This CDR3 comprises 15 residues. Trimming took 0 bases from V and 2 from J, leaving 12 bases between them. The CDR3 protein is CASSLDLARTYEQYF. CDR3 coding DNA: TGTGCCAGCAGCTTGGATCTAGCGCGGACCTACGAGCAGTACTTC.

V usage is TRBV4-1 and J usage is TRBJ2-1, with 8 bases identical to TRBD2. CDR1 is MGHRA, CDR2 YSYEKL, per germline. The length of the CDR3 is 16 residues. The ends lost 1 base at V and 2 bases at J; junction bases unmatched: 4. The CDR3: CASSQVAGGTYNEQFF. For the CDR3, the DNA is TGCGCCAGCAGCCAAGTGGCGGGAGGAACCTACAATGAGCAGTTCTTC.

The chain uses TRBV7-3 and TRBJ2-2; D not certain. The CDR3 spans 13 residues. Germline CDR1 SGHTA, CDR2 FQGTGA. Trimming took 6 bases from V and 1 from J, leaving 6 bases between them. CDR3: CASRTGNTGELFF. The CDR3 nucleotides read TGTGCCAGCAGGACGGGGAACACCGGGGAGCTGTTTTTT. The entire variable domain, with the rest obtained from reference TRBV7-3 and TRBJ2-2, is as follows: GAGVSQTPSNKVTEKGKYVELRCDPISGHTALYWYRQSLGQGPEFLIYFQGTGAADDSGLPNDRFFAVRPEGSVSTLKIQRTERGDSAVYLCASRTGNTGELFFGEGSRLTVL.

The chain couples TRBV6-1 to TRBJ1-2; D possibly corresponds to TRBD1 (6 bases). The germline V gene encodes CDR1 MNHNS and CDR2 SASEGT. This CDR3 spans 16 amino acids. V shed 2 bases and J shed 2 bases, with 15 bases lying between them. The CDR3, as DNA: TGTGCCAGCAGTGAATCCGTGGGTCAGGGGAACTATGGCTACACCTTC. Translation: CASSESVGQGNYGYTF.

The chain combines TRBV27 with TRBJ2-1; 11 positions match TRBD2. After removal of 4 bases from V and 8 bases from J, the junction contained 7 bases not matched to a gene. Germline assignment: CDR1 MNHEY and CDR2 SMNVEV (reference sequence). The CDR3 totals 15 residues. This chain's CDR3 is CASSSPGLAAHEQFF. The CDR3 DNA reads TGTGCCAGCAGTTCACCGGGACTAGCGGCCCATGAGCAGTTCTTC.

This chain links TRBV6-5 with TRBJ2-7, with D maybe TRBD1 (6 bases). V lost 5 bases and J lost 4, with 12 bases in between. The CDR3 extends over 13 amino acids. CDR1 is MNHEY, CDR2 SVGAGI, per germline. CDR3 protein: CASSRDTLYEQYF. CDR3 sequence (DNA): TGTGCCAGCAGTCGGGACACACTATACGAGCAGTACTTC.

J is TRBJ2-1 and V is TRBV7-9, with no clear D. V shed 6 bases and J shed 7 bases, with 22 bases lying between them. The CDR3 loop spans 16 amino acids. Germline V CDR1 and CDR2: SEHNR, FQNEAQ (reference sequence). The CDR3 loop is CASSSLSKPLGNEQFF. Here the CDR3 DNA reads TGTGCCAGCAGTTCACTCTCCAAACCTCTAGGGAATGAGCAGTTCTTC.

The chain has TRBV4-3 and TRBJ2-1; D is unresolved. Trimming cost V 0 bases and J 7 bases, with 4 bases left between them. Germline V gene sequence: CDR1 LGHNA, CDR2 YSLEER. The CDR3 contains 12 residues. This CDR3 is CASSQDKNEQFF. The DNA for the CDR3 is TGCGCCAGCAGCCAAGATAAGAATGAGCAGTTCTTC.

Concerning this clone itself: The sample holds other DNA sequences that translate to the same CDR3. The chain has TRBV29-1 and TRBJ2-2, with 8 nucleotides matching TRBD1. The CDR3 length is 14 residues. Looked up from germline, CDR1 is SQVTM and CDR2 is ANQGSEA. J gave up 2 bases and V 3 bases, and 2 bases lay outside the gene matches. The CDR3: CSVEQGANTGELFF. The CDR3 nucleotides are TGCAGCGTTGAGCAGGGGGCAAACACCGGGGAGCTGTTTTTT.

The rearrangement uses TRBV6-1 and TRBJ2-5; 10 bases line up with TRBD1. Trimming took 6 bases from V and 4 from J; bases not matched to a gene: 5. The CDR3 contains 14 residues. Germline V CDR1 and CDR2: MNHNS, SASEGT. The chain's CDR3 is CASRDRGLRETQYF. In DNA form, the CDR3 reads TGTGCCAGCAGAGACAGGGGGCTAAGAGAGACCCAGTACTTC.

The rearrangement uses TRBV6-5 and TRBJ2-3; possibly TRBD1 for D (5 bases). The CDR3 consists of 16 residues. Germline V gene sequence: CDR1 MNHEY, CDR2 SVGAGI. Trimming stripped 2 bases from V and 2 bases from J, with 14 bases between. CDR3 amino acids: CASSYGTGDPTDTQYF. The CDR3, as DNA: TGTGCCAGCAGTTACGGAACAGGAGACCCCACAGATACGCAGTATTTT.

This chain links TRBV9 with TRBJ2-3; D remains ambiguous. Trimming left V 3 bases short and J 0 bases short, with 8 bases between. This CDR3 has 14 residues. Germline V gene lookup returns CDR1 SGDLS and CDR2 YYNGEE. The DNA of the CDR3 is TGTGCCAGCAGCGCAGTGAGGAGCACAGATACGCAGTATTTT. It encodes CASSAVRSTDTQYF.

The J gene is TRBJ2-3, the V gene TRBV29-1; 15 nucleotides line up with TRBD2. In germline, CDR1 is SQVTM, CDR2 ANQGSEA. The V gene end was trimmed by 7 bases and the J gene end by 2 bases; junction bases not matched to a gene: 7. CDR3 length equals 16 residues. The CDR3 sequence: CSAGLAGGKPTDTQYF. DNA for the CDR3: TGCAGCGCGGGACTAGCGGGGGGTAAACCCACAGATACGCAGTATTTT.

The chain couples TRBV9 to TRBJ2-7, with unresolved D. The germline V gene encodes CDR1 SGDLS and CDR2 YYNGEE. CDR3 length: 14 residues. Trimming took 0 bases from V and 5 from J, leaving 12 bases between them. The CDR3 DNA follows: TGTGCCAGCAGCGTAGAGAAGGGCTTCGACGAGCAGTACTTC. Translation: CASSVEKGFDEQYF.

The chain is built from TRBV28 and TRBJ2-7; the D gene is possibly TRBD1 (5 bases). The CDR3 is made up of 14 amino acids. The germline CDR1 and CDR2 sequences are MDHEN and SYDVKM. With 7 bases removed from V and 1 base from J, the gap between germline ends came to 14 bases. The CDR3 region is CASKFQGTSYEQYF. CDR3 sequence (DNA): TGTGCCAGCAAGTTTCAGGGAACTTCCTACGAGCAGTACTTC.

This clone was seen a few times. The chain employs TRBV4-2 and TRBJ1-1; TRBD1 agrees at 8 bases. Per germline, CDR1 LGHNA and CDR2 YNFKEQ. This CDR3 has 11 amino acids. The V segment lost 4 bases and the J segment 10 bases; nucleotides outside the gene matches: 2. The chain's CDR3 is CASSLGQAAFF. The CDR3 DNA sequence: TGTGCCAGCAGCCTGGGACAGGCAGCTTTCTTT.

V is TRBV19 and J is TRBJ2-5, with 7 bases aligning to TRBD1. CDR3 length equals 15 residues. Germline CDR1 LNHDA, CDR2 SQIVND (reference sequence). The junction had 7 bases not matched to a gene; V was cut back by 3 bases and J by 3 bases. This CDR3 is CASSIFLGGEETQYF. CDR3 coding DNA: TGTGCCAGTAGTATCTTTTTAGGGGGCGAAGAGACCCAGTACTTC.